The clone carrying this T cell receptor (beta chain) was recorded a few times. Its antigen remains unknown. 5'RACE template switching added a universal primer site and UMIs to TCR cDNA. TCRdb re-analysed the 5' RACE reads in MiXCR, keeping a single row per CDR3 protein. The data show 500,000 to 650,000 distinct CDR3 sequences, less than 20% seen once. The junction had 4 bases not matched to a gene; V was cut back by 4 bases and J by 5 bases. The CDR3 sequence is 14 residues long. Germline loops: CDR1 SGHRS, CDR2 YFSETQ. The record originates from a study of T cells after yellow fever vaccination. The study, taken as a whole, reports: Most clones from primary vaccination resurfaced after the booster (under 97% CD4, over 85% CD8). A faster peak, day 5 versus 15, was reached by the weaker secondary response.

This sequence originates from a man aged 18 to 29 who received the YFV17D yellow fever vaccine. The chain uses TRBV5-1 and TRBJ1-1; TRBD1 matches 11 bases. This sample comprised PBMCs, obtained 5 days after the first yellow fever vaccination. CDR3: CASSGGQGGTEAFF. CDR3 bases: TGCGCCAGCAGCGGGGGACAGGGGGGAACTGAAGCTTTCTTT.